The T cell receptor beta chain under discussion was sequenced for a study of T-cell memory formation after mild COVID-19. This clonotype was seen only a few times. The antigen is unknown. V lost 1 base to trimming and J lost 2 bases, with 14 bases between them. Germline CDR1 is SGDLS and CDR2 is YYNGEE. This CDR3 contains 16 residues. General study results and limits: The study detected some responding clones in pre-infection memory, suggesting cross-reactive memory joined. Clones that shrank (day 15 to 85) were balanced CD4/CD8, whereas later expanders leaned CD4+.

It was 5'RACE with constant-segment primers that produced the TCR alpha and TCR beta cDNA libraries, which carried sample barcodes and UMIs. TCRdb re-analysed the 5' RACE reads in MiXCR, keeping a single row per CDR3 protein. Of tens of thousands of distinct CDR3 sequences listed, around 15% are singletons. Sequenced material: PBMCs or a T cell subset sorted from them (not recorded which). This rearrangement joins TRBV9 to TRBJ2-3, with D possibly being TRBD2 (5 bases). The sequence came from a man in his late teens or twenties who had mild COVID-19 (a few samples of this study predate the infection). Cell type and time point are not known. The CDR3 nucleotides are TGTGCCAGCAGCGTATTGAGCCGGGGTAACACAGATACGCAGTATTTT. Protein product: CASSVLSRGNTDTQYF.